The present entry profiles one T cell receptor beta chain with its context. The data belong to a study of OX40 agonist ivuxolimab in advanced cancers. On the study more broadly: Participants, 82.7% male, averaged approximately 65 years of age, ranging from roughly 23 to 80. Prior anti-PD-1, anti-PD-L1 or anti-CTLA-4 therapy did not bar entry, and less than 50% had some.

Profiling relied on immunoSEQ multiplex PCR, and the TCRdb table lists in-frame clones only, not all of them. Of tens of thousands of clones in the sample, around 83% were seen once. This CDR3 is built from 15 residues. Trimming took 3 bases from V and 8 from J, leaving 15 bases between them. The germline gives CDR1 SGHRS, CDR2 YFSETQ. The TCR was taken from an adult with an advanced solid tumor such as melanoma, head and neck, liver or kidney cancer. The chain combines TRBV5-1 with TRBJ1-6; weak D call: TRBD1 (5 bases). The sequenced sample was CD4+ or CD8+ T cells sorted from blood, obtained in a trial of the OX40 agonist ivuxolimab. CDR3 residues: CASSSGHNVDSPLHF. The CDR3 DNA is TGCGCCAGCAGCTCCGGACACAACGTGGATTCACCCCTCCACTTT.